This T cell receptor (beta chain) emerged from a study of regulatory T cells in long-lasting Graves disease (dated by TCRdb to the early 2020s). Some background on the complete study: Patients with newly diagnosed Graves' disease had been on antithyroid drugs for under 3 months. Persistent Graves' disease patients were compared with newly diagnosed Graves' disease patients by peripheral blood TCR sequencing and RNA sequencing. The study was conducted in China and was registered as a clinical trial. TCR sequencing covered around 13 persistent and approximately 20 newly diagnosed Graves' disease patients, about 35 samples in total. What the study reported, not specific to this receptor: Only the TCR beta chain was sequenced and analyzed. Peripheral blood alone was examined, since thyroid tissue, which constituted the primary lesion, could not be accessed. The authors noted that the small sample size was a limitation that may lower accuracy. Patients with persistent disease shared more public clonotypes (approximately 2,500) than newly diagnosed patients did (around 930). TRBV28, TRBJ1-2 and TRBJ2-5 were preferentially used in persistent disease, while TRBV20-1 and TRBJ2-1 were favored in newly diagnosed disease. Lower TCR Shannon entropy and fewer highly expanded clones were observed in persistent Graves' disease patients than in newly diagnosed patients, which suggested clonal expansion.

The intended sense of this specimen's time point label: newly diagnosed GD, antithyroid drugs for less than 3 months. For both TCR sequencing and RNA sequencing, RNA was extracted from PBMCs in TRIzol. The diagnosis of Graves' disease followed American Thyroid Association guidelines. The patients came from an endocrinology department in Xi'an, China. Each patient gave 7.5 to 10 milliliters of peripheral blood, collected in an EDTA anticoagulant tube. Ficoll Paque Plus density gradient separation was used to isolate PBMCs, and no further T cell sorting was performed. An Agilent 2100 Bioanalyzer and agarose gel were used to assess RNA quality, and a NanoDrop 2000 was used to measure RNA concentration. Concerning this clonotype itself: It has no known antigen specificity. No qualities accompany the bases; no much larger clone lies one base away.

Libraries were built with multiplex PCR. Sequencing was performed on an Illumina HiSeq 4000. TCR beta libraries were built with iRepertoire HTBI primers and Arm-PCR amplification of CDR3 regions. PCR products were gel purified before sequencing. As for the original processing: Gene usage analysis of CDR3 amino acid clonotypes used the 62 TRBV and fewer than 15 TRBJ segments found across samples. COPE and FqMerger were used to merge the filtered high-quality paired reads into contigs. BLAST was used to align contigs to IMGT TRBV, TRBD and TRBJ reference genes, with CDR3 defined following IMGT. Any clonotype with a frequency above 0.1% was classified as a highly expanded clone. Repertoire diversity was measured by Shannon entropy, and V-J evenness by the Gini coefficient. A clonotype was considered public if more than one individual shared it. Using fastp trimming at Q25 and MiXCR clonotype assembly, TCRdb reanalyzed the public sequencing data and kept in-frame beta chains. When rows share a CDR3 protein, they turn into one entry using the most common DNA and genes. For this entry, the V and J calls and clone size follow TCRdb and not the study's own pipeline. This sample comprises 400,000 to 550,000 distinct CDR3 sequences, about 17% of them detected only once. Of the sample, approximately 22% is held by the ten largest clones.

CDR1 and CDR2 (SGHTS, YDEGEE) derive from the germline V gene. The CDR3 starts with the cysteine, ends with the phenylalanine, and has 16 residues. Only the CDR3 portion is preserved as DNA: 48 bases, with reading frame beginning at the first base. V is cut back by 4 bases and J by 0 bases, with 7 bases in the junction unmatched. In addition, the sample was reused for a study of T cells in Graves' hyperthyroidism and ophthalmopathy. Reported in the second study: A patient counted as having stable Graves' hyperthyroidism if no progression to ophthalmopathy occurred over 18 months of follow-up. Hyperthyroidism patients were newly diagnosed, with disease duration under 2 months, and aged 18 to 65 years. Patients with uncontrolled infections, other autoimmune diseases, pregnancy or lactation were excluded. Clinical symptoms, serum thyroxine and TRAb, thyroid ultrasound, and orbital computed tomography formed the basis for the diagnoses. The first round of RT-PCR for the TCR CDR3 was performed with the HTBI primer set and the Qiagen OneStep RT-PCR kit. Most expanded thyroid clonotypes (frequency above 0.001) were also detected in blood, suggesting blood repertoires may reflect thyroid immune responses. A 13 V-J signature model separated ophthalmopathy from stable hyperthyroidism, with just over 85% sensitivity and 81% to 82% specificity in cross-validation and 80%/75% in testing. In validation, the model predicted progression to ophthalmopathy with approximately 70% sensitivity and 72% to 85% specificity, a median of 6.5 months before onset. TCR V-J signatures able to tell the groups apart were searched for in a discovery cohort of 90 to 100 patients, of whom 40 to 45 had Graves' ophthalmopathy and roughly 58 had stable Graves' hyperthyroidism. Prospective prediction of ophthalmopathy was tested in an independent validation cohort of approximately 18 hyperthyroidism patients and 15 to 17 patients who later progressed to ophthalmopathy. The approximately 100 discovery patients were divided at random into training and test sets in a 7:3 ratio. In addition, the study compared T-cell repertoires in thyroid tissue and in blood from about 6 Graves' hyperthyroidism patients. Following sampling, methimazole starting at 30 mg daily was given to hyperthyroidism patients, and high-dose intravenous methylprednisolone was given to ophthalmopathy patients. Libraries were constructed in a second round of multiplex PCR, after which size selection and purification were carried out. Sequencing of the libraries was done on an Illumina HiSeq2000 using paired-end 100 bp reads. SOAPnuke was used to process the raw data, throwing out any read that contained adapters or uncalled bases, had a mean Phred below 15, or lacked an exact constant-primer or identifier match. COPE v1.2.5 was used to merge the high-quality paired reads, and each unique nucleotide sequence was defined as a clonotype. Clonotypes were aligned to IMGT TRBV, TRBD and TRBJ reference segments using MiTCR v1.1. Only V-J combinations with frequency above 0.0001, covering 99% to 99.2% of repertoires, were analysed. A TCS score was defined as the ratio of F50 (clonal expansion) to E x V (chaos), with BLOSUM62-based TCRdist applied between CDR3 peptides within each V-J. Welch's t-statistics and random forest reduced around 510 V-J features to 13, which were used in a naive Bayes classifier (R e1071). Sample size was not statistically predetermined, and investigators were not blinded to group allocation. According to the paper, TCR Vbeta CDR3 sequencing was carried out on 135 peripheral blood samples, which came from fewer than 50 ophthalmopathy, under 80 hyperthyroidism and around 17 progressor patients.

Sequencing used peripheral blood mononuclear cells (PBMCs), obtained at new diagnosis, from a patient treated with antithyroid drugs. The sequence was obtained from a young woman with Graves disease. Donor details come from another sample of the same person, matched by shared clones. The chain uses TRBV5-8 and TRBJ2-1, with 7 bases aligning to TRBD2. The base sequence is TGTGCCAGCAGCCCACTAGCGCCAAGCTCCTACAATGAGCAGTTCTTC. Its coded protein is CASSPLAPSSYNEQFF.